A selection of T cell receptor beta chains follows, all from one sample in a study of T cell repertoires in cytomegalovirus infection. What these receptors recognize is not known. Each CDR3 protein is one row after TCRdb ran MiXCR on the reads. The sample lists 200,000 to 250,000 distinct CDR3 sequences; 35% to 45% were seen once. The sequences come from CD8+ T cells from cultured PBMCs, collected from culture after CMV antigen stimulation. The receptor set was obtained from a human donor in good health (CMV status not recorded). Some clones in this sample may be carry-over from other donors' samples. CDR3s leave out the opening cysteine and the closing phenylalanine or tryptophan.

TRBJ2-5 TRBV2 ASSEAGRQETQY
TRBJ1-5 TRBV28 ASSFSLPGQGTNPNQPQH
TRBJ2-7 TRBV11-2 ASSLNWGLGNEQY
TRBJ1-4 TRBV7-4 ASSPEGAEKLF
TRBJ1-1 TRBV7-8 ASSLARGGGTEAF
TRBJ1-6 TRBV12-3/TRBV12-4 ASSPQGLDSPLH
TRBJ2-1 TRBV7-6 ASSPRTGESPYNEQF
TRBJ2-3 TRBV2 ASSGETTSNLDPDTQY
TRBJ2-3 TRBV29-1 SVPPGDISTDTQY
TRBJ2-5 TRBV11-2 ASSSLADQETQY
TRBJ2-1 TRBV11-2 ASSFLVGPDNEQF
TRBJ2-7 TRBV29-1 SVETGGLAGDQY
TRBJ1-1 TRBV7-2 ASSWGAPEAF
TRBJ2-7 TRBV6-1 AVGGAYSYEQY
TRBJ1-2 TRBV5-4 ASADSNYGYT
TRBJ1-4 TRBV7-9 ASSRVATNEKLF
TRBJ1-5 TRBV19 ASGATENNQPQH
TRBJ2-7 TRBV11-1 ASSLRGDDAYEQY
TRBJ2-2 TRBV2 ASSDPGQGVYTGELF
TRBJ2-2 TRBV12-3/TRBV12-4 ASSLRRFGTGELF
TRBJ2-1 TRBV29-1 SVESDRVYKEQF
TRBJ2-1 TRBV9 ASSVGGRGNEQF
TRBJ2-2 TRBV7-9 ASSLGSKPGELF
TRBJ2-1 TRBV10-3 AISETSGGANEQF
TRBJ2-1 TRBV19 ASTLAVSYNEQF
TRBJ2-5 TRBV27 ASSLTRGSETQY
TRBJ1-2 TRBV4-1 ASSLGGYYGYT
TRBJ1-3 TRBV27 ASSLSQGAGNTIY
TRBJ2-7 TRBV11-2 ASSSWGPLGDEQY
TRBJ2-7 TRBV27 ASSYFGGQGMFEQY
TRBJ2-7 TRBV7-9 ASSKGTGSAYEQY
TRBJ2-1 TRBV27 ASSLTRPIGSTYNEQF
TRBJ2-1 TRBV7-6 ASSLGHEQF
TRBJ2-1 TRBV28 ASSLLSGRGHNEQF
TRBJ1-2 TRBV29-1 SVFTGTNYGYT
TRBJ2-1 TRBV5-6 ASSLGSGGSSYNEQF
TRBJ2-7 TRBV29-1 SVEIGTEYEQY
TRBJ2-7 TRBV6-1 ASEMTGRREQY
TRBJ1-2 TRBV27 ASSLGGQGSGYT
TRBJ2-1 TRBV7-9 ASSFPGVGYNEQF
TRBJ2-7 TRBV28 ASSSHRTGGSYEQY
TRBJ2-7 TRBV7-2 ASSLFKGSYEQY
TRBJ1-2 TRBV10-3 AISPPETAYGYT
TRBJ2-7 TRBV28 ASRRGQITYEQY
TRBJ1-1 TRBV7-9 ASSLDESPEAF
TRBJ2-1 TRBV28 ASGAGGF
TRBJ2-5 TRBV7-9 ASSLGLAGGVETQY
TRBJ2-7 TRBV10-3 AIRPRDRPSSEQY
TRBJ1-2 TRBV6-1 ASTPRPSSQGAGGYT
TRBJ2-3 TRBV9 ASSTPTGTSGIGTQY
TRBJ2-5 TRBV25-1 ASTGLAGDSRETQY
TRBJ2-3 TRBV7-9 ASTGRASTDTQY
TRBJ1-4 TRBV13 ASRISGFANEKLF
TRBJ2-2 TRBV5-6 ASSLGSTGELF
TRBJ1-5 TRBV27 ASSLGLNSNQPQH
TRBJ1-2 TRBV7-8 ASSVRTADGYT